A selection of T cell receptor beta chains follows, all from one sample in a study of shared clonotypes between healthy human individuals. Assay used: immunoSEQ multiplex PCR; TCRdb lists only in-frame clones, some missing. Of approximately 340,000 clones listed, about 74% are singletons. The sample comprised memory CD4+ T cells sorted from blood. These receptors were taken from a man between 25 and 39 years old in good health. The CDR3 runs from the conserved cysteine through the conserved F or W. D genes are given only for firm matches. Size tells how often a clone was seen (once, few, many) or the class of an expanded clone, and some rows leave it out.

d_call: TRBD1; v_call: TRBV30; clone_size: few; j_call: TRBJ1-6; cdr3_aa: CAWSFDRDSPLHF; cdr3_nt: TGTGCCTGGAGTTTCGACAGGGATTCACCCCTCCACTTT
d_call: TRBD1; v_call: TRBV7-9; clone_size: few; j_call: TRBJ1-1; cdr3_aa: CASSQTGANTEAFF; cdr3_nt: TGTGCCAGCAGCCAGACAGGGGCGAACACTGAAGCTTTCTTT
d_call: TRBD2; v_call: TRBV6-6; clone_size: -; j_call: TRBJ2-7; cdr3_aa: CASSQTSGYSYEQYF; cdr3_nt: TGTGCCAGCAGTCAGACTAGCGGTTACTCCTACGAGCAGTACTTC
d_call: -; v_call: TRBV7-6; clone_size: -; j_call: TRBJ2-7; cdr3_aa: CASSSPRGSAYEQYF; cdr3_nt: TGTGCCAGCAGCTCACCCAGGGGTTCTGCCTACGAGCAGTACTTC
d_call: -; v_call: TRBV5-1; clone_size: -; j_call: TRBJ1-5; cdr3_aa: CASSLGGGNQPQHF; cdr3_nt: TGCGCCAGCAGCTTGGGTGGGGGCAATCAGCCCCAGCATTTT
d_call: -; v_call: TRBV15; clone_size: -; j_call: TRBJ1-5; cdr3_aa: CATSRDPGSSQPQHF; cdr3_nt: TGTGCCACCAGCAGAGATCCCGGGTCTAGTCAGCCCCAGCATTTT
d_call: TRBD2; v_call: TRBV28; clone_size: once; j_call: TRBJ2-4; cdr3_aa: CASSLGITGSGRVAKNIQYF; cdr3_nt: TGTGCCAGCAGTTTAGGGATTACAGGGTCCGGGAGGGTAGCCAAAAACATTCAGTACTTC
d_call: TRBD1; v_call: TRBV7-2; clone_size: -; j_call: TRBJ1-2; cdr3_aa: CASSSRDRGLYGYTF; cdr3_nt: TGTGCCAGCAGCTCACGGGACAGGGGTTTGTATGGCTACACCTTC
d_call: -; v_call: TRBV19; clone_size: -; j_call: TRBJ2-2; cdr3_aa: CASTRYVGTANTGELFF; cdr3_nt: TGTGCCAGTACCCGGTACGTCGGGACCGCGAACACCGGGGAGCTGTTTTTT
d_call: -; v_call: TRBV11-2; clone_size: -; j_call: TRBJ2-4; cdr3_aa: CASSFHNTAKNIQYF; cdr3_nt: TGTGCCAGCAGCTTCCACAACACAGCCAAAAACATTCAGTACTTC
d_call: -; v_call: TRBV15; clone_size: -; j_call: TRBJ2-5; cdr3_aa: CATSDYHTRPVETQYF; cdr3_nt: TGTGCCACCAGCGATTACCACACCCGGCCCGTTGAGACCCAGTACTTC
d_call: TRBD2; v_call: TRBV28; clone_size: -; j_call: TRBJ2-5; cdr3_aa: CASSFIREGTRGETQYF; cdr3_nt: TGTGCCAGCAGTTTTATCCGGGAGGGGACACGGGGAGAGACCCAGTACTTC
d_call: -; v_call: TRBV11-3; clone_size: -; j_call: TRBJ2-5; cdr3_aa: CASSVGQGKAETQYF; cdr3_nt: TGTGCCAGCAGCGTCGGTCAGGGGAAGGCGGAGACCCAGTACTTC
d_call: TRBD2; v_call: TRBV7-7; clone_size: -; j_call: TRBJ2-2; cdr3_aa: CASSPGTTNTGELFF; cdr3_nt: TGTGCCAGCAGCCCCGGGACTACCAACACCGGGGAGCTGTTTTTT
d_call: -; v_call: TRBV5-1; clone_size: -; j_call: TRBJ2-7; cdr3_aa: CASSRLGGVSYEQYF; cdr3_nt: TGCGCCAGCAGCCGCCTTGGGGGAGTCTCCTACGAGCAGTACTTC
d_call: -; v_call: TRBV6-6; clone_size: once; j_call: TRBJ2-6; cdr3_aa: CASSLPLSGANVLTF; cdr3_nt: TGTGCCAGTTCCCTTCCCCTCTCTGGGGCCAACGTCCTGACTTTC
d_call: -; v_call: TRBV2; clone_size: few; j_call: TRBJ2-2; cdr3_aa: CASSVSSPGFGELFF; cdr3_nt: TGTGCCAGCAGTGTCTCTTCTCCGGGGTTCGGGGAGCTGTTTTTT
d_call: -; v_call: TRBV5-1; clone_size: -; j_call: TRBJ2-3; cdr3_aa: CASTGFTDTQYF; cdr3_nt: TGCGCCAGCACTGGGTTCACAGATACGCAGTATTTT
d_call: TRBD1; v_call: TRBV5-6; clone_size: -; j_call: TRBJ1-1; cdr3_aa: CASMQLGTELNTEAFF; cdr3_nt: TGTGCCAGCATGCAACTCGGGACAGAATTGAACACTGAAGCTTTCTTT
d_call: -; v_call: TRBV29-1; clone_size: -; j_call: TRBJ2-1; cdr3_aa: CSGVLGGHYNEQFF; cdr3_nt: TGCAGCGGGGTTTTGGGCGGACACTACAATGAGCAGTTCTTC
d_call: TRBD2; v_call: TRBV7-8; clone_size: -; j_call: TRBJ2-7; cdr3_aa: CASSFGPGTSGFSGEQYF; cdr3_nt: TGTGCCAGCAGCTTCGGACCCGGGACTAGCGGGTTTTCGGGCGAGCAGTACTTC
d_call: -; v_call: TRBV7-2; clone_size: -; j_call: TRBJ2-1; cdr3_aa: CASSLAWSNHEQFF; cdr3_nt: TGTGCCAGCAGCTTAGCATGGTCCAACCATGAGCAGTTCTTC
d_call: TRBD1; v_call: TRBV6-1; clone_size: -; j_call: TRBJ2-3; cdr3_aa: CASDSGQGNADTQYF; cdr3_nt: TGTGCCAGCGATAGTGGACAGGGGAATGCAGATACGCAGTATTTT
d_call: -; v_call: TRBV7-8; clone_size: -; j_call: TRBJ2-5; cdr3_aa: CASSSGSQETQYF; cdr3_nt: TGTGCCAGCAGTTCCGGCAGCCAAGAGACCCAGTACTTC
d_call: -; v_call: TRBV9; clone_size: -; j_call: TRBJ2-2; cdr3_aa: CASSVVGTGELFF; cdr3_nt: TGTGCCAGCAGCGTAGTCGGGACCGGGGAGCTGTTTTTT
d_call: TRBD1; v_call: TRBV5-1; clone_size: -; j_call: TRBJ2-7; cdr3_aa: CASSHTTGNSYEQYF; cdr3_nt: TGCGCCAGCAGCCATACGACAGGGAACTCCTACGAGCAGTACTTC
d_call: TRBD1; v_call: TRBV2; clone_size: few; j_call: TRBJ1-5; cdr3_aa: CASSVSARQGYSNQPQHF; cdr3_nt: TGTGCCAGCAGTGTATCGGCCCGACAGGGGTATAGCAATCAGCCCCAGCATTTT
d_call: -; v_call: TRBV14; clone_size: -; j_call: TRBJ2-1; cdr3_aa: CASSQDLWGKRNRNNEQFF; cdr3_nt: TGTGCCAGCAGCCAAGATCTCTGGGGGAAGCGGAACCGCAACAATGAGCAGTTCTTC